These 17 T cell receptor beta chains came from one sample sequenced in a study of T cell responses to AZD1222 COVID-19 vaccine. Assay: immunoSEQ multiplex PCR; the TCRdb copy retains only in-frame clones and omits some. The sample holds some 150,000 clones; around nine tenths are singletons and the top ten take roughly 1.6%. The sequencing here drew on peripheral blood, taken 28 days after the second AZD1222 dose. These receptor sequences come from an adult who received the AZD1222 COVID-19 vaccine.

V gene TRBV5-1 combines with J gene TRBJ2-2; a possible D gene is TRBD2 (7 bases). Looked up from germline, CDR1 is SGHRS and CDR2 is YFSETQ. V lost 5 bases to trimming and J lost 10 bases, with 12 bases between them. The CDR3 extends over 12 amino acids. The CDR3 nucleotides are TGCGCCAGCAGGCCGGGGGGCGTGGAGCTGTTTTTT. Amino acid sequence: CASRPGGVELFF.

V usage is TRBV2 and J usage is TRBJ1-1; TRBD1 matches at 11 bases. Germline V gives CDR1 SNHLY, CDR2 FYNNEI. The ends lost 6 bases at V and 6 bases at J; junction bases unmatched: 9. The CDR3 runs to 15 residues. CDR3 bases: TGTGCCAGCAGCGCCGGACAGGGGGCATCGGCTGAAGCTTTCTTT. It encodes CASSAGQGASAEAFF. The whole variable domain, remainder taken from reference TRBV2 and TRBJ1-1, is EPEVTQTPSHQVTQMGQEVILRCVPISNHLYFYWYRQILGQKVEFLVSFYNNEISEKSEIFDDQFSVERPDGSNFTLKIRSTKLEDSAMYFCASSAGQGASAEAFFGQGTRLTVV.

This CDR3 is CSVSVAVEAFF. Written as DNA, the CDR3 is TGCAGCGTGTCCGTGGCAGTTGAAGCTTTCTTT. The chain combines TRBV29-1 with TRBJ1-1; D remains ambiguous. Looked up from germline, CDR1 is SQVTM and CDR2 is ANQGSEA. V dropped 6 bases and J dropped 7 bases, with 12 bases sitting between them. The CDR3 is 11 amino acids. Filled out from reference TRBV29-1 and TRBJ1-1, the complete variable domain reads SAVISQKPSRDICQRGTSLTIQCQVDSQVTMMFWYRQQPGQSLTLIATANQGSEATYESGFVIDKFPISRPNLTFSTLTVSNMSPEDSSIYLCSVSVAVEAFFGQGTRLTVV.

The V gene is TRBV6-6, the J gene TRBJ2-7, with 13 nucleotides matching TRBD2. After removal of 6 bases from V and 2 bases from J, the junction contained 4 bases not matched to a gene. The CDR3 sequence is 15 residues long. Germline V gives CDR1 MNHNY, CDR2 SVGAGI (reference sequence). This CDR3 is CASSTLAGGPYEQYF. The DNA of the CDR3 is TGTGCCAGCAGCACACTAGCGGGGGGGCCCTACGAGCAGTACTTC.

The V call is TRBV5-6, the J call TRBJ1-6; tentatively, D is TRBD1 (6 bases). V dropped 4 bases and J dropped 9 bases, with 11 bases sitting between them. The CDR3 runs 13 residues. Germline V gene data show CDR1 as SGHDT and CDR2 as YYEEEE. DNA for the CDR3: TGTGCCAGCAGCCCGAACAGGGCTTCACCCCTCCACTTT. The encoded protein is CASSPNRASPLHF.

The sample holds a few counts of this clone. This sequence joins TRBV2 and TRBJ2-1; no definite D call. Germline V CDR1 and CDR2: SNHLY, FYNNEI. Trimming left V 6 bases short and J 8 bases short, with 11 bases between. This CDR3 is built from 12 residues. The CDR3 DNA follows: TGTGCCAGCAGACCCTACTTGGATGAGCAGTTCTTC. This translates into CASRPYLDEQFF.

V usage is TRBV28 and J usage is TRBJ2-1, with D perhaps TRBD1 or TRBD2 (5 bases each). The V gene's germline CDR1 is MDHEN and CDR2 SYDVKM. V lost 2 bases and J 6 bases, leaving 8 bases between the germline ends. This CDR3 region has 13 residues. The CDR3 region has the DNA TGTGCCAGCAGTTTAGGGGGACGCAATGAGCAGTTCTTC. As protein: CASSLGGRNEQFF.

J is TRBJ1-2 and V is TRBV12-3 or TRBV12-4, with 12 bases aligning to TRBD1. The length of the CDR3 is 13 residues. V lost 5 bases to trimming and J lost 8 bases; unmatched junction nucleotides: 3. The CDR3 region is CASSGTGGEGYTF. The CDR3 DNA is TGTGCCAGCAGTGGGACAGGGGGCGAGGGCTACACCTTC.

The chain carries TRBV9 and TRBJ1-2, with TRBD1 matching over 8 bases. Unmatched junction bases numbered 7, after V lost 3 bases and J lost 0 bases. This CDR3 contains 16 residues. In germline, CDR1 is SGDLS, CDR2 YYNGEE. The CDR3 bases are TGTGCCAGCAGCGCCCCGCGACAGGGGACTAACTATGGCTACACCTTC. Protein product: CASSAPRQGTNYGYTF.

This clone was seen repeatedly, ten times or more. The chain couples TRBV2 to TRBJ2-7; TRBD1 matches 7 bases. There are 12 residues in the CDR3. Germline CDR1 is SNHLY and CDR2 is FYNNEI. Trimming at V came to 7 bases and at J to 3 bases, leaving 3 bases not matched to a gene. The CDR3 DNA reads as TGTGCCAGCAAGGGACAGATCTACGAGCAGTACTTC. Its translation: CASKGQIYEQYF.

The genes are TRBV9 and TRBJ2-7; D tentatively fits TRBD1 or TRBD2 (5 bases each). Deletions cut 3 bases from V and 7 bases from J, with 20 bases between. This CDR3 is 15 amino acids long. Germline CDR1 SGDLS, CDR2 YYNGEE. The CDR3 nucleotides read TGTGCCAGCAGCGCGACCGGGGCGACCTTCGGGGAGCAGTACTTC. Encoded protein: CASSATGATFGEQYF.

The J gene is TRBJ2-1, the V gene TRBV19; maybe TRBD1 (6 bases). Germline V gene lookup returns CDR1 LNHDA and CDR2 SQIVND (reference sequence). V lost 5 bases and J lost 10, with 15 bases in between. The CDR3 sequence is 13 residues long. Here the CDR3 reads CASSFTTGHEQFF. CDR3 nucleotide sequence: TGTGCCAGTAGTTTTACTACAGGGCACGAGCAGTTCTTC. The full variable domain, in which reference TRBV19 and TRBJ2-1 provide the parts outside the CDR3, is DGGITQSPKYLFRKEGQNVTLSCEQNLNHDAMYWYRQDPGQGLRLIYYSQIVNDFQKGDIAEGYSVSREKKESFPLTVTSAQKNPTAFYLCASSFTTGHEQFFGPGTRLTVL.

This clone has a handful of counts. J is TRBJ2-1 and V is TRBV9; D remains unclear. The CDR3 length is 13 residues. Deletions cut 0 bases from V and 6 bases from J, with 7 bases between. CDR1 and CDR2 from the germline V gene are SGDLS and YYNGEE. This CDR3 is CASSVDLINEQFF. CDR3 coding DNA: TGTGCCAGCAGCGTAGATCTAATCAATGAGCAGTTCTTC.

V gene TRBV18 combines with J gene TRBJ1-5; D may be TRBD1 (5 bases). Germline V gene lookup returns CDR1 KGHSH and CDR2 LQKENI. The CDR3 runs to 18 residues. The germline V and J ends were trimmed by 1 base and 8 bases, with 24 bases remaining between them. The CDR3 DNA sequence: TGTGCCAGCTCACCACGTCCCGAGACAGTCTCCGGTCTGGAGCCCCAGCATTTT. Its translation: CASSPRPETVSGLEPQHF.

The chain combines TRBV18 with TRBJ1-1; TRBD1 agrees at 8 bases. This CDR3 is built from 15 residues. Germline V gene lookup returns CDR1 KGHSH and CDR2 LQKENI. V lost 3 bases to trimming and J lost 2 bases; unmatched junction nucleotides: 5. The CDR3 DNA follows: TGTGCCAGCTCACCTCGGACAGGGCCCAACACTGAAGCTTTCTTT. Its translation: CASSPRTGPNTEAFF.

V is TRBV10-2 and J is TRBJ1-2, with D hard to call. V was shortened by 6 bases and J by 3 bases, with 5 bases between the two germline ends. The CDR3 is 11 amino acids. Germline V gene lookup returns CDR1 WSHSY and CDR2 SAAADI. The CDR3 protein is CASRKDYGYTF. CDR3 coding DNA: TGCGCCAGCAGAAAGGACTATGGCTACACCTTC.

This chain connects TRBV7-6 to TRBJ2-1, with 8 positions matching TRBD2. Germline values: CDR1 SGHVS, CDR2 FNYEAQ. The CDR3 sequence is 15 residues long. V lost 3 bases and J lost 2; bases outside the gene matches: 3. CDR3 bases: TGTGCCAGCAGCTTCGGGGGGGCGCCCTACAATGAGCAGTTCTTC. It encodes CASSFGGAPYNEQFF.